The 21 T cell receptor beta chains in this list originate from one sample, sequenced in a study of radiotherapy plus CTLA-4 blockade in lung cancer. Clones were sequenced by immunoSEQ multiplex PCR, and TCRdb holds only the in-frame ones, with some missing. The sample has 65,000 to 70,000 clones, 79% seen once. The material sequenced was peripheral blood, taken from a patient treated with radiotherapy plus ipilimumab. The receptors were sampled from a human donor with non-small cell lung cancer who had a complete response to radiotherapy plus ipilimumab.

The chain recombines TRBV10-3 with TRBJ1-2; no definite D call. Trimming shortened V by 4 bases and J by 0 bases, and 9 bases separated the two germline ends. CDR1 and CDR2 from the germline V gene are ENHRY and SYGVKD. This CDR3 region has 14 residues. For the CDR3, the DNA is TGTGCCATCAGTGTGGAGGGAACTAACTATGGCTACACCTTC. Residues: CAISVEGTNYGYTF.

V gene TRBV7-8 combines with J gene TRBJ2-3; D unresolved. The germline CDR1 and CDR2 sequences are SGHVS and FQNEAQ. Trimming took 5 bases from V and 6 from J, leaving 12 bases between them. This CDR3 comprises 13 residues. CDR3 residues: CASSPRQRDTQYF. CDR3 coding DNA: TGTGCCAGCAGCCCGCGTCAACGGGATACGCAGTATTTT.

The DNA of the CDR3 is TGCGCCAGCAGCTTGGCCAAAGGGAGTGCAGATACGCAGTATTTT. Translating it yields CASSLAKGSADTQYF. This chain links TRBV5-1 with TRBJ2-3; D possibly corresponds to TRBD2 (5 bases). V lost 0 bases, J lost 4 bases, and 12 bases lay in between. The length of the CDR3 is 15 residues. The germline CDR1 and CDR2 sequences are SGHRS and YFSETQ. Together with reference TRBV5-1 and TRBJ2-3, the CDR3 gives the full variable domain: KAGVTQTPRYLIKTRGQQVTLSCSPISGHRSVSWYQQTPGQGLQFLFEYFSETQRNKGNFPGRFSGRQFSNSRSEMNVSTLELGDSALYLCASSLAKGSADTQYFGPGTRLTVL.

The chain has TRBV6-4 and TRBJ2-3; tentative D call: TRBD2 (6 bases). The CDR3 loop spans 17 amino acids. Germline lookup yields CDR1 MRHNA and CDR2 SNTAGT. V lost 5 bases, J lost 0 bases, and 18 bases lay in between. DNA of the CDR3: TGTGCCAGCAGTCTTGACCCGGGCGGGGCAAGCACAGATACGCAGTATTTT. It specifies CASSLDPGGASTDTQYF.

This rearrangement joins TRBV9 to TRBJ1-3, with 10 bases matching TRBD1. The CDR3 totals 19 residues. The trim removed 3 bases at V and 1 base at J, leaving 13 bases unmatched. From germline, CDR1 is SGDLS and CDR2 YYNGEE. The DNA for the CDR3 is TGTGCCAGCAGCGAGGGACAGGGGAGACCCGACCCGTCTGGAAACACCATATATTTT. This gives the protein CASSEGQGRPDPSGNTIYF.

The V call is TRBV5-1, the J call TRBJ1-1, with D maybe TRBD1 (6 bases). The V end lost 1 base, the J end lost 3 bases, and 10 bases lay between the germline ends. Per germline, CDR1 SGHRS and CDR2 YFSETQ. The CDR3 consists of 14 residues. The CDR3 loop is CASSLTGTDTEAFF. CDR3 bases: TGCGCCAGCAGCTTGACAGGGACGGACACTGAAGCTTTCTTT.

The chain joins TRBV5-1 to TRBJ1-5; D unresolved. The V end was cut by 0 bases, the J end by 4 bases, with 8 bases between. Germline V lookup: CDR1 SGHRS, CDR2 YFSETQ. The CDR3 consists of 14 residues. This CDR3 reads CASSLGEKNQPQHF. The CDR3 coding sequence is TGCGCCAGCAGCTTGGGGGAGAAAAATCAGCCCCAGCATTTT.

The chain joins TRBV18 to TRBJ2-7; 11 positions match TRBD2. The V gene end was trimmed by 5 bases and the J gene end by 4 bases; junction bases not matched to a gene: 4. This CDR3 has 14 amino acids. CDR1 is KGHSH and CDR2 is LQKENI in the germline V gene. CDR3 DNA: TGTGCCAGCTCATCTACTAGCGGGAGTTACGAGCAGTACGTC. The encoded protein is CASSSTSGSYEQYV.

Here the CDR3 reads CASSYGTDFATNEKLFF. The CDR3 nucleotides are TGTGCCAGCAGCTACGGGACAGACTTTGCAACTAATGAAAAACTGTTTTTT. The chain is built from TRBV5-6 and TRBJ1-4; TRBD1 matches 7 bases. V lost 3 bases, J lost 0 bases, and 8 bases stayed unmatched. The CDR3 is 17 amino acids. CDR1 is SGHDT and CDR2 is YYEEEE in the germline V gene.

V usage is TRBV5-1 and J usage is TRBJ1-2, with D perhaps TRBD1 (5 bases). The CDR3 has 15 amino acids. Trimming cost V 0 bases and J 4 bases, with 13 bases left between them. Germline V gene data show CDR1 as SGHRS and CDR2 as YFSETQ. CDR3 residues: CASSLEGALGYGYTF. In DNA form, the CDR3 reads TGCGCCAGCAGCTTGGAAGGGGCCCTAGGCTATGGCTACACCTTC.

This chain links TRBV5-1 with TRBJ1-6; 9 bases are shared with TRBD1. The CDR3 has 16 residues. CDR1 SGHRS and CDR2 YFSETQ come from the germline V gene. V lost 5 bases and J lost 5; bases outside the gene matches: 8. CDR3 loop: CASRPTRQGDNSPLHF. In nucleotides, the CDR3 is TGCGCCAGCAGGCCCACTCGACAGGGGGATAATTCACCCCTCCACTTT. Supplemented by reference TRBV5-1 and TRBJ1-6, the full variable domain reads KAGVTQTPRYLIKTRGQQVTLSCSPISGHRSVSWYQQTPGQGLQFLFEYFSETQRNKGNFPGRFSGRQFSNSRSEMNVSTLELGDSALYLCASRPTRQGDNSPLHFGNGTRLTVT.

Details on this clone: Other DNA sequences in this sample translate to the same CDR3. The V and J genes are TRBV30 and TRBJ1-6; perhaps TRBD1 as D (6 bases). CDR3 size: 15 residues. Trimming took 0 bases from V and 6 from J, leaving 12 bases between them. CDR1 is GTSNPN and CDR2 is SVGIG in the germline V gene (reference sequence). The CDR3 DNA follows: TGTGCCTGGAGTGTACATGACAGGTTTAATTCACCCCTCCACTTT. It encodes CAWSVHDRFNSPLHF. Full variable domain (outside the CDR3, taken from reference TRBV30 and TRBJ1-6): SQTIHQWPATLVQPVGSPLSLECTVEGTSNPNLYWYRQAAGRGLQLLFYSVGIGQISSEVPQNLSASRPQDRQFILSSKKLLLSDSGFYLCAWSVHDRFNSPLHFGNGTRLTVT.

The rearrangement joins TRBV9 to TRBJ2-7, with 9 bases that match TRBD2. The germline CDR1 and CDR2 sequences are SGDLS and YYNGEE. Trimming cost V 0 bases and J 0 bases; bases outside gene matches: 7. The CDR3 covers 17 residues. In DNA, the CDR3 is TGTGCCAGCAGCGTAGAGGGGGTAGCGGGGGTCTCCTACGAGCAGTACTTC. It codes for CASSVEGVAGVSYEQYF.

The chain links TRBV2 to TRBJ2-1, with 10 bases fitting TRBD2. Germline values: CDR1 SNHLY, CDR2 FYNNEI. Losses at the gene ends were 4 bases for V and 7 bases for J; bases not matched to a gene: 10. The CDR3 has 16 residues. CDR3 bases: TGTGCCAGCAGTGGGACCCTAGCGGGAGAAGGAAATGAGCAGTTCTTC. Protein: CASSGTLAGEGNEQFF.

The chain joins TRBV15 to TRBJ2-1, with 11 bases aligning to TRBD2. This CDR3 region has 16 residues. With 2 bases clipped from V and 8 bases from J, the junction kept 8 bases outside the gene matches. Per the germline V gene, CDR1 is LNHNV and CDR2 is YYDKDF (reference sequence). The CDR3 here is CATSRLTSGGRDEQFF. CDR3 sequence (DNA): TGTGCCACCAGCAGATTAACTAGCGGGGGCCGGGATGAGCAGTTCTTC.

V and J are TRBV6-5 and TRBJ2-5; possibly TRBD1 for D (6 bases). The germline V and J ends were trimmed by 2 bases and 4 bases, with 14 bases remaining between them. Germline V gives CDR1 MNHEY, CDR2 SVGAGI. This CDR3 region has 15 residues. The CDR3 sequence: CASSYMEGGRETQYF. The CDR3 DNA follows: TGTGCCAGCAGTTACATGGAAGGGGGTCGAGAGACCCAGTACTTC.

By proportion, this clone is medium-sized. CDR3 protein: CATAGEGEKLFF. CDR3 DNA sequence: TGTGCCACCGCGGGGGAGGGCGAAAAACTGTTTTTT. This chain links TRBV19 with TRBJ1-4; D possibly corresponds to TRBD1 (5 bases). The CDR3 covers 12 residues. The germline CDR1 and CDR2 sequences are LNHDA and SQIVND (reference sequence). Trimming took 10 bases from V and 8 from J, leaving 14 bases between them.

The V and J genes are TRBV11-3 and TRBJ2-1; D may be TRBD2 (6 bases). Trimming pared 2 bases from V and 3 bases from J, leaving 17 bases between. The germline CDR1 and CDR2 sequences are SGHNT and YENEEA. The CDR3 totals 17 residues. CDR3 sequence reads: CASSLNRPDYLYNEQFF. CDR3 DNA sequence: TGTGCCAGCAGCTTAAATCGCCCGGACTACCTCTACAATGAGCAGTTCTTC.

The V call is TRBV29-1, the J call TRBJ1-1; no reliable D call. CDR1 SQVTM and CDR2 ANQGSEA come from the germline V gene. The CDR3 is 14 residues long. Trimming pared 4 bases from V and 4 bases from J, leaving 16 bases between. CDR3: CSVGLRTSGTEAFF. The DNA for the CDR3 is TGCAGCGTTGGTCTCAGGACCTCGGGCACTGAAGCTTTCTTT.

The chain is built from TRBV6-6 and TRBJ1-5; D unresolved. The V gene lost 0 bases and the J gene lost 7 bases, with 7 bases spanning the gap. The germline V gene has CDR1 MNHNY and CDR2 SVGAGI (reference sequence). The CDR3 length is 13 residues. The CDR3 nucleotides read TGTGCCAGCAGTTACTCGGTCTCCCAGCCCCAGCATTTT. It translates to CASSYSVSQPQHF.

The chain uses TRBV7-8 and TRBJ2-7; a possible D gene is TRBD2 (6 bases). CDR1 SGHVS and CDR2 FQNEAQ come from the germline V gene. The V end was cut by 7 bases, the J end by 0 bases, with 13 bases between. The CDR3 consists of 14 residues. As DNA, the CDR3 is TGTGCCAGCACCGCCCAGGACTACTCCTACGAGCAGTACTTC. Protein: CASTAQDYSYEQYF.